This T cell receptor (beta chain) originates from a study of read filtering for tumor transcriptome and immune sequencing. About the study: IR-seq gave about 4.05 to 11 million TCR reads per sample; RNA-seq gave 85 to 1273. Points from the study as a whole: Correlation between methods rose after single-read clonotypes were removed. RNA-seq captured clonotypes less deeply and reliably than IR-seq.

There are 13 residues in the CDR3. Germline V gene sequence: CDR1 DFQATT, CDR2 SNEGSKA (reference sequence). V was cut by 4 bases and J by 5 bases, with 15 bases left in between. This clonotype was observed many times. Its specificity is unknown. From around 0.4 ug of RNA, a library with molecular barcoded alpha/delta and beta/gamma adaptors was made. MiXCR, run by TCRdb on the reads, gives a single entry per CDR3 protein. The sample lists about 86,000 distinct CDR3 sequences; 12% were seen once. This chain joins TRBV20-1 and TRBJ2-7; the D is unclear. This clonotype originated in a donor at least 40 years old with multiple myeloma. Sequencing was performed on a population of CD138-negative cells sorted from bone marrow. CDR3 region: CSANTGDPDEQYF. The CDR3 DNA is TGCAGTGCTAATACGGGCGATCCGGACGAGCAGTACTTC.